The next 30 T cell receptor beta chains were all read from a single sample in a study of molecular identifiers for immune sequencing clone quantification. TCRdb redid the calling of the PCR reads with MiXCR, one entry per CDR3 protein. This table has approximately 550,000 distinct CDR3 sequences, around 23% appearing once. The material sequenced was naive CD8+ T cells from blood, with Jurkat cell RNA spiked in. Noted subset: FACS-sorted CD8+CD4-CCR7+CD45RA+ naive T cells. The receptors were gathered from a human donor in good health. Some libraries in this study had Jurkat cell RNA spiked in.

This clonotype came up a few times. The V gene is TRBV18, the J gene TRBJ2-5; D may match TRBD1 or TRBD2 (5 bases each). In germline, CDR1 is KGHSH, CDR2 LQKENI. V lost 3 bases and J 5 bases, leaving 10 bases between the germline ends. The CDR3 is made up of 13 amino acids. CDR3 residues: CASSPVGDETQYF. The CDR3 bases are TGTGCCAGCTCACCCGTGGGGGACGAGACCCAGTACTTC.

A word on this clonotype: A junction end diverges from the germline sequence, so it may reflect a read error. The chain links TRBV29-1 to TRBJ2-5; tentative D call: TRBD2 (7 bases). This CDR3 is built from 16 residues. Germline loops: CDR1 SQVTM, CDR2 ANQGSEA. The DNA for the CDR3 is TGCGGCGTCCCGGGGGCTAGCGGTAGATGGTGGGAGACCCAGTACTTC. It yields the protein CGVPGASGRWWETQYF.

The chain carries TRBV30 and TRBJ1-1; D is unresolved. The V end was cut by 0 bases, the J end by 6 bases, with 11 bases between. This CDR3 comprises 13 residues. Germline CDR1 and CDR2: GTSNPN and SVGIG (reference sequence). CDR3 amino acids: CAWSVGRGSEAFF. In DNA, the CDR3 is TGTGCCTGGAGTGTAGGTCGCGGATCTGAAGCTTTCTTT. Using reference TRBV30 and TRBJ1-1 for the parts outside the CDR3, the full variable domain is SQTIHQWPATLVQPVGSPLSLECTVEGTSNPNLYWYRQAAGRGLQLLFYSVGIGQISSEVPQNLSASRPQDRQFILSSKKLLLSDSGFYLCAWSVGRGSEAFFGQGTRLTVV.

The rearrangement links TRBV19 to TRBJ2-1; TRBD2 agrees at 9 bases. The CDR3 contains 16 residues. Germline V lookup: CDR1 LNHDA, CDR2 SQIVND (reference sequence). V gave up 3 bases and J gave up 5 bases; unmatched junction bases: 8. This CDR3 reads CASSMVAGGPHNEQFF. Written as DNA, the CDR3 is TGTGCCAGTAGTATGGTCGCGGGAGGGCCCCACAATGAGCAGTTCTTC.

This clonotype was counted many times. The V and J genes are TRBV7-2 and TRBJ1-1; TRBD1 is a possible D gene (5 bases). V lost 4 bases and J 5 bases, leaving 20 bases between the germline ends. The CDR3 covers 16 residues. CDR1 and CDR2 from the germline V gene are SGHTA and FQGNSA. The DNA of the CDR3 is TGTGCCAGCAGCTACGAAGGGCCGGGGGTAGGGACTGAAGCTTTCTTT. Translation: CASSYEGPGVGTEAFF.

This clonotype appeared a few times. The rearrangement links TRBV7-8 to TRBJ1-5; D perhaps matches TRBD1 (5 bases). Germline V lookup: CDR1 SGHVS, CDR2 FQNEAQ. CDR3 size: 15 residues. The ends were cut back, 1 base at V and 2 bases at J, with 9 bases in the middle. The CDR3 sequence: CASSLEGTGNQPQHF. The CDR3, as DNA: TGTGCCAGCAGCTTAGAAGGGACGGGCAATCAGCCCCAGCATTTT.

The chain employs TRBV29-1 and TRBJ2-7; D gene ambiguous. This CDR3 region has 11 residues. Germline V gene lookup returns CDR1 SQVTM and CDR2 ANQGSEA. Trimming stripped 6 bases from V and 1 base from J, with 7 bases between. The DNA for the CDR3 is TGCAGCGTACTTAAGTCCTACGAGCAGTACTTC. Encoded protein: CSVLKSYEQYF.

The chain has TRBV13 and TRBJ1-1; D is perhaps TRBD1 (5 bases). The ends were cut back, 5 bases at V and 3 bases at J, with 16 bases in the middle. This CDR3 has 15 amino acids. Germline V gene lookup returns CDR1 PRHDT and CDR2 FYEKMQ (reference sequence). The CDR3 region is CASSPKPPGDTEAFF. CDR3 DNA: TGTGCCAGCAGCCCTAAGCCACCGGGGGACACTGAAGCTTTCTTT.

In this sample, this clonotype turned up many times. The CDR3 region has the DNA TGTGCCAGCAGCTTATTATCCGCGGACAATGAGCAGTTCTTC. Its translation is CASSLLSADNEQFF. The chain uses TRBV7-2 and TRBJ2-1; D call uncertain. The CDR3 has 14 residues. Trimming removed 2 bases at V and 5 bases at J, with 10 bases between. Per germline, CDR1 SGHTA and CDR2 FQGNSA.

The chain carries TRBV18 and TRBJ2-5; D ambiguous. This CDR3 is built from 14 residues. Germline assignment: CDR1 KGHSH and CDR2 LQKENI. V was trimmed by 3 bases and J by 5 bases, leaving 13 bases between them. CDR3 DNA: TGTGCCAGCTCACCGATGAGGCCAGAGGAGACCCAGTACTTC. Its protein is CASSPMRPEETQYF. Looking up the rest from reference TRBV18 and TRBJ2-5 gives the full variable domain: NAGVMQNPRHLVRRRGQEARLRCSPMKGHSHVYWYRQLPEEGLKFMVYLQKENIIDESGMPKERFSAEFPKEGPSILRIQQVVRGDSAAYFCASSPMRPEETQYFGPGTRLLVL.

The chain is built from TRBV30 and TRBJ1-4; no firm D call. V lost 3 bases and J lost 6, with 11 bases in between. The CDR3 sequence is 13 residues long. Germline assignment: CDR1 GTSNPN and CDR2 SVGIG (reference sequence). CDR3 DNA: TGTGCCTGGAGAGGTTTTGTTGATGAAAAACTGTTTTTT. It is translated as CAWRGFVDEKLFF.

This clonotype was detected a few times. Here the CDR3 reads CASSQYPTGDGANVLTF. The CDR3 nucleotides read TGCGCCAGCAGCCAGTACCCGACAGGGGACGGGGCCAACGTCCTGACTTTC. The rearrangement joins TRBV5-1 to TRBJ2-6; 8 bases are a match to TRBD1. The CDR3 is 17 residues long. Germline CDR1 reads SGHRS; CDR2 reads YFSETQ. J lost 4 bases, V lost 4 bases, and 10 bases had no gene match.

As to this clonotype: A much larger clone differs by one base, so this may be a read error. The CDR3 sequence: CARSLDPPNTEAFF. The CDR3 nucleotides are TGTGCCCGCAGCTTAGACCCACCCAACACTGAAGCTTTCTTT. The chain joins TRBV11-2 to TRBJ1-1; D gene unclear. The CDR3 is 14 amino acids. Looked up from germline, CDR1 is SGHAT and CDR2 is FQNNGV.

This clonotype was seen more than once but under ten times. This chain uses TRBV4-3 with TRBJ1-1; D perhaps matches TRBD1 (5 bases). The V end was cut by 4 bases, the J end by 1 base, with 16 bases between. This CDR3 is 16 amino acids long. Germline CDR1 and CDR2: LGHNA and YSLEER. The DNA of the CDR3 is TGCGCCAGCAGCCTTTCTCTTGGGGGATCGAACACTGAAGCTTTCTTT. Protein: CASSLSLGGSNTEAFF.

This clonotype was observed a handful of times. The CDR3 DNA is TGTGCCAGCAGCGCATCGTTAACCGGGACCCCTAGTTCTGGGGCCAACGTCCTGACTTTC. Protein product: CASSASLTGTPSSGANVLTF. The chain links TRBV9 to TRBJ2-6; D could derive from TRBD1 or TRBD2 (5 bases each). The CDR3 spans 20 residues. Per germline, CDR1 SGDLS and CDR2 YYNGEE. V lost 3 bases and J 1 base, leaving 23 bases between the germline ends.

This chain connects TRBV9 to TRBJ2-1; TRBD2 matches 7 bases. Germline V gives CDR1 SGDLS, CDR2 YYNGEE. The CDR3 has 16 residues. After removal of 0 bases from V and 0 bases from J, the junction contained 3 bases not matched to a gene. The CDR3 here is CASSVEGGSSYNEQFF. The CDR3 DNA sequence: TGTGCCAGCAGCGTAGAGGGCGGGAGCTCCTACAATGAGCAGTTCTTC.

Here the CDR3 reads CAWSGGIGLAGTDTQYF. CDR3 in DNA: TGTGCCTGGAGTGGGGGAATTGGACTAGCGGGCACAGATACGCAGTATTTT. The chain joins TRBV30 to TRBJ2-3; the match to TRBD2 covers 10 bases. Per germline, CDR1 GTSNPN and CDR2 SVGIG (reference sequence). CDR3 length equals 17 residues. With 1 base clipped from V and 1 base from J, the junction kept 8 bases outside the gene matches.

This clonotype occurred many times. CDR3 protein: CASSLVVDPYEQYF. CDR3 bases: TGTGCCAGCAGCTTGGTCGTGGATCCCTACGAGCAGTACTTC. The chain employs TRBV7-9 and TRBJ2-7; D is ambiguous. CDR1 and CDR2 (germline): SEHNR, FQNEAQ (reference sequence). This CDR3 spans 14 amino acids. V lost 3 bases and J 2 bases, leaving 11 bases between the germline ends.

V gene TRBV20-1 combines with J gene TRBJ2-7; TRBD2 aligns across 15 bases. The CDR3 consists of 17 residues. CDR1 is DFQATT and CDR2 is SNEGSKA in the germline V gene (reference sequence). The V gene end was trimmed by 6 bases and the J gene end by 2 bases; junction bases not matched to a gene: 11. As DNA, the CDR3 is TGCAGTGCCCCCGGGACTAGCGGGGGGCAACCAGCCTACGAGCAGTACTTC. Amino acid sequence: CSAPGTSGGQPAYEQYF.

The chain carries TRBV4-1 and TRBJ1-1; TRBD1 aligns across 7 bases. Germline lookup yields CDR1 MGHRA and CDR2 YSYEKL. There are 15 residues in the CDR3. V dropped 0 bases and J dropped 4; count of bases not matched to a gene: 5. The CDR3 nucleotides read TGCGCCAGCAGCCAAGATACAGGGGAGGCCACTGAAGCTTTCTTT. Its translation: CASSQDTGEATEAFF.

In regard to this clonotype: The germline gene is not matched at one end of the junction; a read error may be the cause. The chain employs TRBV4-1 and TRBJ1-2; no definite D call. The CDR3 length is 14 residues. The germline V gene encodes CDR1 MGHRA and CDR2 YSYEKL. The CDR3 coding sequence is TGCGCCCGCCGCCCCGCTCCACCGGGCCATGGCTCCACCTTC. It encodes CARRPAPPGHGSTF.

This clonotype was seen a handful of times. The chain recombines TRBV4-3 with TRBJ2-7, with D perhaps TRBD2 (6 bases). Trimming left V 3 bases short and J 6 bases short, with 21 bases between. Germline lookup yields CDR1 LGHNA and CDR2 YSLEER. This CDR3 region has 16 residues. CDR3: CASSQHTGLGVSEQYF. CDR3 coding DNA: TGCGCCAGCAGCCAGCACACGGGACTTGGGGTCTCCGAGCAGTACTTC.

The gene calls are TRBV14 and TRBJ2-1; 15 nucleotides align to TRBD2. CDR3 length: 16 residues. With 6 bases clipped from V and 4 bases from J, the junction kept 4 bases outside the gene matches. From germline, CDR1 is SGHDN and CDR2 FVKESK. CDR3 in amino acids: CASRPGLAGGYNEQFF. For the CDR3, the DNA is TGTGCCAGCAGGCCCGGACTAGCGGGGGGGTACAATGAGCAGTTCTTC.

Remarks on this clonotype: Given a much more abundant clone one base away, this may be a read error. This chain joins TRBV5-1 and TRBJ2-1, with 11 positions matching TRBD2. CDR1 and CDR2 (germline): SGHRS, YFSETQ. V lost 3 bases and J lost 7; bases outside the gene matches: 6. The CDR3 spans 15 residues. CDR3 nucleotide sequence: TGCGCCAGCAGCTCCTCTAGCGGGGGGATGAATGAGCAGTTCTTC. It specifies CASSSSSGGMNEQFF.

The chain joins TRBV12-3 or TRBV12-4 to TRBJ1-3; tentative D call: TRBD1 (6 bases). V was clipped by 7 bases and J by 3 bases, with 16 bases between them. The CDR3 sequence is 15 residues long. CDR3 in amino acids: CASTTGALVGNTIYF. The CDR3 coding sequence is TGTGCCAGCACCACGGGGGCGTTAGTTGGAAACACCATATATTTT.

There are a few counts of this clonotype. The V and J genes are TRBV6-2 or TRBV6-3 and TRBJ1-5; 9 positions agree with TRBD1. Germline values: CDR1 MNHEY, CDR2 SVGEGT. CDR3 size: 14 residues. V shed 6 bases and J 5 bases; nucleotides not matched to a gene: 5. The CDR3 bases are TGTGCCAGCAGATATACAGGGGGCGATCAGCCCCAGCATTTT. It encodes CASRYTGGDQPQHF.

The chain joins TRBV2 to TRBJ2-7; 9 bases are shared with TRBD1. The CDR3 has 16 residues. J gave up 5 bases and V 6 bases, and 14 bases lay outside the gene matches. The V gene's germline CDR1 is SNHLY and CDR2 FYNNEI. CDR3 amino acids: CASRDIWGQGGHEQYF. The CDR3 nucleotides are TGTGCCAGCAGAGATATATGGGGACAGGGTGGCCACGAGCAGTACTTC.

The sample holds a few counts of this clonotype. V and J are TRBV7-9 and TRBJ2-7; D possibly corresponds to TRBD2 (6 bases). The CDR3 is 17 residues long. V lost 4 bases and J 2 bases, leaving 21 bases between the germline ends. Germline V CDR1 and CDR2: SEHNR, FQNEAQ (reference sequence). In nucleotides, the CDR3 is TGTGCCAGCAGCTGGGGCCCGCTGGGAGGAGGGCCCTACGAGCAGTACTTC. It specifies CASSWGPLGGGPYEQYF. The variable domain in full, completed from reference TRBV7-9 and TRBJ2-7, reads DTGVSQNPRHKITKRGQNVTFRCDPISEHNRLYWYRQTLGQGPEFLTYFQNEAQLEKSRLLSDRFSAERPKGSFSTLEIQRTEQGDSAMYLCASSWGPLGGGPYEQYFGPGTRLTVT.

This clonotype was detected only a few times. The rearrangement links TRBV6-2 or TRBV6-3 to TRBJ1-4, with D uncertain. The V end was cut by 5 bases, the J end by 0 bases, with 16 bases between. CDR1 is MNHEY and CDR2 is SVGEGT in the germline V gene. The CDR3 contains 17 residues. The chain's CDR3 is CASSERWTATTNEKLFF. The CDR3 nucleotides read TGTGCCAGCAGTGAAAGATGGACGGCGACAACTAATGAAAAACTGTTTTTT.

The table lists this clonotype with a few counts. V is TRBV18 and J is TRBJ1-5; TRBD1 aligns across 7 bases. The CDR3 totals 18 residues. With V trimmed by 2 bases and J by 4 bases, 14 bases remained unmatched. The germline V gene encodes CDR1 KGHSH and CDR2 LQKENI. The CDR3, as DNA: TGTGCCAGCTCACCAAGACAGGGAGAAATAGCCAAAAATCAGCCCCAGCATTTT. It codes for CASSPRQGEIAKNQPQHF.